Listed below are T cell receptor beta chains from one sample, sequenced in a study of blood T cell repertoires in COVID-19. Clones were sequenced by immunoSEQ multiplex PCR, and TCRdb holds only the in-frame ones, with some missing. The sample shows under 35,000 clones, about 81% of them seen only once. Material: peripheral blood. The receptors stem from a man older than 75 with acute or convalescent COVID-19. The CDR3 runs from the conserved cysteine through the conserved F or W. A D gene is named only where the DNA matches it firmly. Only part of the rows carry a size: once, few, many, or a class if the clone is expanded.

V gene	D gene	J gene	clone size	CDR3 DNA	CDR3 protein
TRBV5-5	.	TRBJ1-1	.	TGTGCCAGCAGTTCCCCCCTGCGGGTGAGGGAAGCTTTCTTT	CASSSPLRVREAFF
TRBV18	TRBD2	TRBJ2-3	.	TGTGCCAGCTTAATGGGACTAGCTAGCACAGATACGCAGTATTTT	CASLMGLASTDTQYF
TRBV30	.	TRBJ1-2	.	TGTGCCTGGAGTGTACGGGGGGGTTATGGCTACACCTTC	CAWSVRGGYGYTF
TRBV25-1	TRBD1	TRBJ2-4	.	TGTGCCAGCAGTTCCTCGGACAGGGCCAAAAACATTCAGTACTTC	CASSSSDRAKNIQYF
TRBV5-1	.	TRBJ2-3	.	TGCGCCAGCAGCTTGGAGGGCGCGGGAGATACGCAGTATTTT	CASSLEGAGDTQYF
TRBV29-1	.	TRBJ1-1	.	TGCAGTTCTGGGCGAGAGGGCACTGAAGCTTTCTTT	CSSGREGTEAFF
TRBV9	TRBD1	TRBJ2-1	.	TGTGCCAGCAGCGTCACCGGGACAGGGGGCTCGAACTCCTACAATGAGCAGTTCTTC	CASSVTGTGGSNSYNEQFF
TRBV18	.	TRBJ2-7	.	TGTGCCAGCTCACCCGCCTCGGACAGATACGAGCAGTACTTC	CASSPASDRYEQYF
TRBV7-3	.	TRBJ1-1	.	TGTGCCAGCAGCTTAATGGCAGGCGACACTGAAGCTTTCTTT	CASSLMAGDTEAFF
TRBV6-1	TRBD1	TRBJ2-1	.	TGTGCCAGCAGTGTGTTTACGACCGGGACAGGGTTCAATGAGCAGTTCTTC	CASSVFTTGTGFNEQFF
TRBV2	.	TRBJ2-3	few	TGTGCCAGCAGTGAATGGCAGGGGATAAGGGGTACAGATACGCAGTATTTT	CASSEWQGIRGTDTQYF
TRBV5-5	TRBD1	TRBJ1-2	.	TGTGCCAGCAGCCCTCAGCCGGGACAGGGTGTTGGCGGCTACACCTTC	CASSPQPGQGVGGYTF
TRBV18	.	TRBJ1-2	few	TGTGCCAGCTCACGGGAAGGCGGAGGGTATGGCTACACCTTC	CASSREGGGYGYTF
TRBV2	.	TRBJ2-3	.	TGTGCCAGCAGCCCCGGGACACTCCTTAGCACAGATACGCAGTATTTT	CASSPGTLLSTDTQYF
TRBV6-2/TRBV6-3	TRBD1	TRBJ1-5	.	TGTGCCAGCAGTAAACAGGGGGCGGGTAGCAATCAGCCCCAGCATTTT	CASSKQGAGSNQPQHF
TRBV5-4	TRBD1	TRBJ2-5	.	TGTGCCAGCAGCTTCGGGACAGGGGTAAAGGGGGAGACCCAGTACTTC	CASSFGTGVKGETQYF
TRBV7-2	TRBD2	TRBJ2-7	.	TGTGCCAGCAGCCTAACCGGGACTAGCGGGTGGTACGAGCAGTACTTC	CASSLTGTSGWYEQYF
TRBV5-1	TRBD2	TRBJ2-7	once	TGCGCCAGCAGCCTTGGGCTAGCGGGGGGGCTCTACGAGCAGTACTTC	CASSLGLAGGLYEQYF
TRBV5-1	.	TRBJ1-1	.	TGCGCCAGCCGTCCCGGACAGCGAACCCGGAGAACTGAAGCTTTCTTT	CASRPGQRTRRTEAFF
TRBV19	.	TRBJ1-1	.	TGTGCCAGCAGTCTGAACAGGGAGAGGACTGAAGCTTTCTTT	CASSLNRERTEAFF
TRBV27	TRBD1	TRBJ2-2	.	TGTGCCAGCACCCGGACAGGGAACACCGGGGAGCTGTTTTTT	CASTRTGNTGELFF
TRBV11-3	.	TRBJ1-1	.	TGTGCCAGCAGCTTGGGAAGAGGGACTGAAGCTTTCTTT	CASSLGRGTEAFF
TRBV2	.	TRBJ2-3	.	TGTGCCAGTCAGTTCCGGGGGGCCCGACTTCTCACAGATACGCAGTATTTT	CASQFRGARLLTDTQYF
TRBV6-5	TRBD1	TRBJ2-3	.	TGTGCCAGCAGTTTCTCCCCGGGACAGGGCGGAGATACGCAGTATTTT	CASSFSPGQGGDTQYF
TRBV6-2/TRBV6-3	.	TRBJ1-2	.	TGTGCCAGCAGTTACCCAGCGGGACAAAACTTTAACTATGGCTACACCTTC	CASSYPAGQNFNYGYTF